The 8 T cell receptor beta chains below come from one sample, sequenced in a study of molecular identifiers for immune sequencing clone quantification. TCRdb re-derived calls from the PCR reads in MiXCR, one entry per CDR3 protein. The repertoire holds about 320,000 distinct CDR3 sequences, with about 20% as singletons. The specimen sequenced was naive CD8+ T cells from blood, with Jurkat cell RNA spiked in. The subset denotes: FACS-sorted CD8+CD4-CCR7+CD45RA+ naive T cells. The source of these receptors is a human donor in good health. Some libraries in this study had Jurkat cell RNA spiked in.

To note about this clonotype: A much more abundant neighbour one base away suggests this may be a read error. The chain joins TRBV5-3 to TRBJ2-5; D unresolved. TRBV5-3 falls under the ORF class, with uncertain function. This CDR3 region has 15 residues. The CDR3 nucleotides are TGTGCCAGCAGCTTAAATCCGCGGAACCAAGGGACCCAGTACTTC. This encodes CASSLNPRNQGTQYF.

This clonotype was observed a few times. The chain couples TRBV9 to TRBJ2-6, with D possibly called TRBD1 or TRBD2 (5 bases each). There are 19 residues in the CDR3. CDR1 is SGDLS, CDR2 YYNGEE, per germline. Trimming shortened V by 3 bases and J by 1 base, and 20 bases separated the two germline ends. CDR3 in amino acids: CASSAWDPETMSGANVLTF. CDR3 DNA: TGTGCCAGCAGCGCTTGGGACCCAGAGACAATGTCTGGGGCCAACGTCCTGACTTTC.

This clonotype was recorded a few times. The chain carries TRBV27 and TRBJ2-2; possibly TRBD1 for D (6 bases). The germline V gene has CDR1 MNHEY and CDR2 SMNVEV (reference sequence). Trimming left V 7 bases short and J 2 bases short, with 17 bases between. This CDR3 region has 16 residues. CDR3 protein: CASTLGGVRNTGELFF. CDR3 nucleotides: TGTGCCAGCACCCTAGGGGGAGTTCGAAACACCGGGGAGCTGTTTTTT.

This clonotype showed up just once. The junction departs from the called germline gene at one end, perhaps through a read error. The chain is built from TRBV10-2 and TRBJ1-1; D remains unclear. The CDR3 is 14 residues long. The V gene's germline CDR1 is WSHSY and CDR2 SAAADI. This CDR3 reads CVSIEDRRVSEAFF. The CDR3 DNA reads as TGCGTCAGCATCGAAGACCGACGGGTGTCTGAAGCTTTCTTT.

Comments on this clonotype: This clone may be a read error of a much larger clone one base away. This chain joins TRBV20-1 and TRBJ2-3; TRBD2 is a possible D gene (5 bases). The germline V gene encodes CDR1 DFQATT and CDR2 SNEGSKA (reference sequence). The V and J ends lost 3 bases and 2 bases respectively, with 12 bases between them. This CDR3 has 14 residues. The CDR3 DNA reads as TGCAGTGCTAGGGCGGGCCTAGACACAGATACGCAGTATTTT. It encodes CSARAGLDTDTQYF.

The chain has TRBV6-5 and TRBJ2-3; D gene ambiguous. Trimming removed 4 bases at V and 0 bases at J, with 11 bases between. Germline V gene lookup returns CDR1 MNHEY and CDR2 SVGAGI. The CDR3 totals 15 residues. CDR3 nucleotide sequence: TGTGCCAGCAGTTCGGTCCCCTCTAGCACAGATACGCAGTATTTT. Translated, it gives CASSSVPSSTDTQYF.

Concerning this clonotype itself: The CDR3 does not end in the conserved phenylalanine or tryptophan, so this is likely a read error. The gene calls are TRBV30 and TRBJ2-5; a weak D match, TRBD2 (6 bases). The CDR3 is 14 residues long. V was shortened by 5 bases and J by 4 bases, with 17 bases between the two germline ends. CDR1 and CDR2 from the germline V gene are GTSNPN and SVGIG (reference sequence). The CDR3 spells CAWGFSGLTETQYL. CDR3 nucleotides: TGTGCCTGGGGTTTCTCGGGACTGACAGAGACCCAGTACCTC.

The gene calls are TRBV18 and TRBJ1-1; D is unresolved. The V end lost 3 bases, the J end lost 0 bases, and 11 bases lay between the germline ends. The CDR3 is 15 residues long. The germline gives CDR1 KGHSH, CDR2 LQKENI. CDR3 coding DNA: TGTGCCAGCTCACCTCCCGACCCCGTGAACACTGAAGCTTTCTTT. Translated: CASSPPDPVNTEAFF.